The sequence of this T cell receptor (beta chain) was determined in a study of T cell responses to AZD1222 COVID-19 vaccine (dated by TCRdb to the early 2020s). Context from the whole study: TCR sequencing was performed for 230 to 250 trial participants, of whom approximately 200 were given two doses of AZD1222 and some 26 were given two doses of MenACWY control vaccine. Trial participants were enrolled by age into 18-55, 56-69 and 70-plus year subgroups, with roughly 160, 29 and 62 TCR-sequenced participants respectively.

The study at large found these results: Nearly half of unique spike-specific TCRs reportedly recognized epitopes outside regions mutated in the B.1.351 and B.1.1.7 variants. A significant rise in spike-specific TCR breadth and depth was observed after two AZD1222 doses relative to day 0 and relative to MenACWY recipients. The 56-69-year group was small, and its depth increase did not reach significance, likely because of low power. Conclusions about previously exposed vaccinees are limited because only five to seven AZD1222 recipients were SARS-CoV-2 seropositive at baseline. Vaccine-associated CD4 TCRs spanned the whole spike protein, with dominant responses in regions 160-218 and 743-854. Most participants were white British and females outnumbered males, and the authors suggested that clonal diversity may have been underestimated. Because no day 14 peak-response samples were available, the repertoires could be characterized only after the peak T cell response.

The CDR3 regions of human TCRbeta chains were subjected to immunosequencing. The original methods were these. TCRs in the repertoires were compared against a reference library of SARS-CoV-2-specific TCRs that had been generated with the MIRA antigen-specificity platform. Breadth was defined as the fraction of unique TCRs that were SARS-CoV-2-associated. Depth was defined as the fraction of total T cells that were SARS-CoV-2-associated. Using the MIRA data, each spike-specific TCR was mapped to the spike region that the TCR reacts to and placed in a CD4 or CD8 class. Log10-transformed breadth and depth values were compared by one-way ANOVA with Sidak's multiple comparisons tests. The table comes from immuneACCESS by way of TCRdb, which keeps in-frame sequences with V and J called. Part of the clones is missing from these tables; in studies checked, under half for an unresolved V gene and the rest for unknown reasons. The V and J calls and the clone size are those of that table, but D and trimming were determined from the DNA. The sample table records roughly 75,000 clones; around nine tenths of these occur just once. The ten largest clones capture more than 15% of the sample.

Explained via the paper, the time point label denotes: about 28 days (+/-7) after the second vaccine dose. AZD1222 recipients given second doses at about 4 weeks or at about 12 weeks were pooled, since spike-specific TCR depth and breadth were not found to differ between the two schedules. The vaccinee samples were drawn from two UK trials, COV001 and COV002, one of which was a single-blind randomized controlled phase 2/3 trial testing AZD1222 (ChAdOx1 nCoV-19) in healthy adults. Trial participant PBMC samples were collected at day 0 and day 28 after the second dose for TCRbeta chain sequencing. A note on this clone: Its target antigen remains unknown. No quality values exist for individual bases; no much larger clone is one base distant.

The sequence derives from an adult who received the AZD1222 COVID-19 vaccine. Sequencing was performed on peripheral blood, taken 28 days after the second AZD1222 dose.

CDR3 sequence: CASSGQNQETQYF. The nucleotide sequence is TGTGCCAGCAGCGGACAGAACCAAGAGACCCAGTACTTC. The rearranged chain carries TRBV6-5 and TRBJ2-5, with TRBD1 as a weak D call on 6 bases. The germline V gene encodes CDR1 MNHEY and CDR2 SVGAGI. The CDR3 has 13 amino acids, counting the end cysteine and phenylalanine. Only the CDR3 region is kept as DNA, spanning 39 bases read in frame from base 1. The trim is 6 bases for V and 0 bases for J, with a gap of 8 bases between the germline ends.